These 30 T cell receptor beta chains were sequenced from one sample in a study of blood T cell repertoires in COVID-19 (dated by TCRdb to the early 2020s). The library was built by means of the immunoSEQ multiplex PCR assay. As stored in TCRdb, this immuneACCESS dataset retains in-frame rearrangements with V and J assigned. A fraction of the clones does not appear; measured against another copy, unresolved V genes explain less than half of the discrepancy, and the remainder lacks a known reason. Present in this sample are 200,000 to 250,000 clones, roughly four fifths of which were seen just once. Clones ranked in the top ten supply about 1.3% of the sample. Sequencing was done on a sample of PBMCs or T cells enriched from blood (not recorded which). The receptors here all came from a middle-aged woman with acute COVID-19.

This rearrangement joins TRBV27 to TRBJ2-3, with 7 bases fitting TRBD2. Germline V gene data show CDR1 as MNHEY and CDR2 as SMNVEV (reference sequence). J lost 1 base, V lost 5 bases, and 3 bases had no gene match. The CDR3 length is 14 residues. Here the CDR3 reads CASSSGTRTDTQYF. The CDR3 region has the DNA TGTGCCAGCAGTAGCGGGACCCGCACAGATACGCAGTATTTT.

The V and J genes are TRBV19 and TRBJ1-2; TRBD1 agrees at 7 bases. The CDR3 totals 16 residues. V dropped 6 bases and J dropped 0; count of bases not matched to a gene: 10. CDR1 and CDR2 from the germline V gene are LNHDA and SQIVND (reference sequence). The CDR3 bases are TGTGCCAGTAGCCCGACAGGGTCTAAAGCTAACTATGGCTACACCTTC. Its protein is CASSPTGSKANYGYTF.

The genes are TRBV4-3 and TRBJ1-2, with D possibly being TRBD1 (6 bases). V shed 0 bases and J shed 7 bases, with 15 bases lying between them. Germline CDR1 reads LGHNA; CDR2 reads YSLEER. CDR3 length equals 15 residues. In nucleotides, the CDR3 is TGCGCCAGCAGCCAAGATTTCAGGGCAGGGGCTGGCTACACCTTC. It translates to CASSQDFRAGAGYTF.

The rearrangement joins TRBV30 to TRBJ1-5; D is unresolved. This CDR3 spans 16 amino acids. The V end was cut by 1 base, the J end by 1 base, with 14 bases between. The germline CDR1 and CDR2 sequences are GTSNPN and SVGIG (reference sequence). The DNA for the CDR3 is TGTGCCTGGAGTGCCCCTACGAGAGTGAGCAATCAGCCCCAGCATTTT. Translating gives CAWSAPTRVSNQPQHF.

This clone was observed a handful of times. The chain combines TRBV6-6 with TRBJ1-6; TRBD1 matches at 7 bases. CDR1 is MNHNY and CDR2 is SVGAGI in the germline V gene (reference sequence). Trimming removed 4 bases from V and 0 bases from J; junction bases left unmatched: 0. The CDR3 contains 15 residues. The CDR3 bases are TGTGCCAGCAGTTGGGACAGCTCCTATAATTCACCCCTCCACTTT. Protein product: CASSWDSSYNSPLHF.

This chain joins TRBV2 and TRBJ2-3, with a weak D call TRBD2 (6 bases). Trimming cost V 4 bases and J 6 bases, with 14 bases left between them. Per germline, CDR1 SNHLY and CDR2 FYNNEI. The CDR3 spans 14 residues. In DNA form, the CDR3 reads TGTGCCAGCAGTGGGCGGGGTAGGTCCGATACGCAGTATTTT. Translation gives CASSGRGRSDTQYF.

CDR3 bases: TGTGCCAGCAGTGAACAGGCAGGGCTCCAAGAGACCCAGTACTTC. Residues: CASSEQAGLQETQYF. The chain combines TRBV6-1 with TRBJ2-5; D perhaps matches TRBD1 (5 bases). Trimming took 2 bases from V and 1 from J, leaving 11 bases between them. CDR1 and CDR2 (germline): MNHNS, SASEGT. The CDR3 consists of 15 residues.

V is TRBV4-1 and J is TRBJ2-1; 7 bases match TRBD2. The CDR3 contains 17 residues. Trimming removed 1 base from V and 9 bases from J; junction bases left unmatched: 15. Per the germline V gene, CDR1 is MGHRA and CDR2 is YSYEKL. Here the CDR3 reads CASSQGGTMGPLGEQFF. The DNA for the CDR3 is TGCGCCAGCAGCCAAGGGGGGACTATGGGCCCTTTGGGTGAGCAGTTCTTC.

The chain carries TRBV10-2 and TRBJ2-1; TRBD1 matches 7 bases. CDR1 is WSHSY, CDR2 SAAADI, per germline. J was trimmed by 10 bases and V by 6 bases; bases with no gene match: 3. The CDR3 has 11 residues. The CDR3 coding sequence is TGCGCCAGCAGCGGGACAGCGGAGCAGTTCTTC. Translation gives CASSGTAEQFF.

This chain joins TRBV28 and TRBJ2-1; the match to TRBD2 covers 10 bases. This CDR3 is 20 amino acids long. Germline V gives CDR1 MDHEN, CDR2 SYDVKM. With 6 bases clipped from V and 5 bases from J, the junction kept 22 bases outside the gene matches. Here the CDR3 DNA reads TGTGCCAGCAGCAGACTCCGATTAAAATTAGCGGGAGGAAGGGACAATGAGCAGTTCTTC. This sequence encodes CASSRLRLKLAGGRDNEQFF.

The chain is built from TRBV20-1 and TRBJ2-2; D not certain. Deletions cut 3 bases from V and 6 bases from J, with 8 bases between. CDR3 length: 12 amino acids. Per the germline V gene, CDR1 is DFQATT and CDR2 is SNEGSKA (reference sequence). The chain's CDR3 is CSASKRPGELFF. For the CDR3, the DNA is TGCAGTGCTAGTAAGAGGCCCGGGGAGCTGTTTTTT.

The chain carries TRBV4-3 and TRBJ1-2, with TRBD1 as a possible D gene (6 bases). This CDR3 is 14 amino acids long. The V and J ends lost 6 bases and 0 bases respectively, with 11 bases between them. The germline CDR1 and CDR2 sequences are LGHNA and YSLEER. The DNA of the CDR3 is TGCGCCAGCAGTCCCGGGACAACTAACTATGGCTACACCTTC. Its translation: CASSPGTTNYGYTF.

This clone was seen a single time. CDR3 nucleotides: TGTGCCAGCAGAGCCGGGACAGGGAAAGTAGAGAGTGGGTTCTTC. Amino acid sequence: CASRAGTGKVESGFF. The chain joins TRBV2 to TRBJ2-1; 9 bases fit TRBD1. This CDR3 comprises 15 residues. Trimming took 6 bases from V and 15 from J; bases not matched to a gene: 18. Germline CDR1 is SNHLY and CDR2 is FYNNEI.

The chain couples TRBV9 to TRBJ1-3, with D unresolved. Trimming took 3 bases from V and 2 from J, leaving 21 bases between them. Germline CDR1 SGDLS, CDR2 YYNGEE. CDR3 length: 18 residues. The CDR3 spells CASSATNRRGVTGNTIYF. CDR3 nucleotides: TGTGCCAGCAGCGCTACAAACAGACGGGGAGTGACTGGAAACACCATATATTTT.

The V call is TRBV5-4, the J call TRBJ2-5; 8 bases are a match to TRBD1. The V segment lost 2 bases and the J segment 1 base; nucleotides outside the gene matches: 1. CDR3 length: 14 residues. The germline V gene has CDR1 SGHNT and CDR2 YYREEE (reference sequence). This chain's CDR3 is CASSFGTGQETQYF. The CDR3 DNA follows: TGTGCCAGCAGCTTCGGGACAGGCCAAGAGACCCAGTACTTC.

This chain uses TRBV28 with TRBJ1-5; 7 bases are a match to TRBD1. The trim removed 7 bases at V and 9 bases at J, leaving 6 bases unmatched. Germline values: CDR1 MDHEN, CDR2 SYDVKM. The CDR3 has 12 residues. In DNA form, the CDR3 reads TGTGCCAGCACCCCGCCAGGGGGGCCCCAGCATTTT. This sequence encodes CASTPPGGPQHF. Full variable domain (remainder filled in from reference TRBV28 and TRBJ1-5): DVKVTQSSRYLVKRTGEKVFLECVQDMDHENMFWYRQDPGLGLRLIYFSYDVKMKEKGDIPEGYSVSREKKERFSLILESASTNQTSMYLCASTPPGGPQHFGDGTRLSIL.

This clone was observed many times. The chain uses TRBV6-1 and TRBJ2-3, with 10 bases matching TRBD2. The junction had 9 bases not matched to a gene; V was cut back by 1 base and J by 2 bases. Germline CDR1 reads MNHNS; CDR2 reads SASEGT. The CDR3 length is 18 residues. In DNA form, the CDR3 reads TGTGCCAGCAGTGAAGTGGTGGGACTAGCGCCCCTCACAGATACGCAGTATTTT. It specifies CASSEVVGLAPLTDTQYF.

The chain carries TRBV7-3 and TRBJ2-2; TRBD2 agrees at 10 bases. The ends lost 4 bases at V and 5 bases at J; junction bases unmatched: 4. The CDR3 has 15 residues. From germline, CDR1 is SGHTA and CDR2 FQGTGA. CDR3 sequence (DNA): TGTGCCAGCAGCTGGGCTAGCGGGGGTACCGGGGAGCTGTTTTTT. The encoded protein is CASSWASGGTGELFF. Looking up the rest from reference TRBV7-3 and TRBJ2-2 gives the full variable domain: GAGVSQTPSNKVTEKGKYVELRCDPISGHTALYWYRQSLGQGPEFLIYFQGTGAADDSGLPNDRFFAVRPEGSVSTLKIQRTERGDSAVYLCASSWASGGTGELFFGEGSRLTVL.

The chain has TRBV27 and TRBJ1-6; D unclear. V lost 3 bases and J lost 5, with 8 bases in between. This CDR3 has 14 amino acids. The germline V gene has CDR1 MNHEY and CDR2 SMNVEV (reference sequence). The CDR3 sequence is CASSFETDNSPLHF. Written as DNA, the CDR3 is TGTGCCAGCAGTTTTGAAACAGATAATTCACCCCTCCACTTT.

Notes on this clone: The sample has other DNA sequences that encode this CDR3 too. V gene TRBV5-1 combines with J gene TRBJ1-6; 8 bases match TRBD1. The CDR3 covers 14 residues. Per the germline V gene, CDR1 is SGHRS and CDR2 is YFSETQ. V was clipped by 2 bases and J by 6 bases; unmatched bases: 1. The CDR3 spells CASSLQGGNSPLHF. The CDR3 nucleotides are TGCGCCAGCAGCTTACAGGGGGGTAATTCACCCCTCCACTTT. The variable domain in full, with the rest retrieved from reference TRBV5-1 and TRBJ1-6, is KAGVTQTPRYLIKTRGQQVTLSCSPISGHRSVSWYQQTPGQGLQFLFEYFSETQRNKGNFPGRFSGRQFSNSRSEMNVSTLELGDSALYLCASSLQGGNSPLHFGNGTRLTVT.

The rearrangement links TRBV4-3 to TRBJ2-2, with D hard to call. Germline CDR1 reads LGHNA; CDR2 reads YSLEER. The CDR3 spans 16 residues. The V end lost 4 bases, the J end lost 7 bases, and 19 bases lay between the germline ends. CDR3 in amino acids: CASSRASLGVGGELFF. The CDR3 DNA reads TGCGCCAGCAGCCGGGCGAGCTTAGGTGTAGGCGGGGAGCTGTTTTTT.

The chain uses TRBV3-1 (or the pseudogene TRBV3-2) and TRBJ2-1, with 9 bases aligning to TRBD2. CDR3 length: 16 residues. V shed 4 bases, J shed 7 bases, and the junction held 11 bases outside the gene matches. The germline gives CDR1 LGHDT, CDR2 YNNKEL (reference sequence). This chain's CDR3 is CASSLLGGGAENEQFF. CDR3 nucleotide sequence: TGTGCCAGCAGCCTCCTTGGCGGGGGGGCCGAGAATGAGCAGTTCTTC.

This clone showed up just a few times. The CDR3 region is CASSLRSRNSPLHF. In DNA, the CDR3 is TGTGCCAGCAGTTTAAGGAGCCGTAATTCACCCCTCCACTTT. V usage is TRBV27 and J usage is TRBJ1-6; D ambiguous. The CDR3 has 14 residues. V lost 2 bases and J lost 6, with 8 bases in between. Germline V gene data show CDR1 as MNHEY and CDR2 as SMNVEV (reference sequence).

This rearrangement joins TRBV19 to TRBJ2-1, with TRBD2 matching 9 bases. V shed 3 bases and J 7 bases; nucleotides not matched to a gene: 1. This CDR3 is 13 amino acids long. Germline V gene lookup returns CDR1 LNHDA and CDR2 SQIVND (reference sequence). CDR3 in DNA: TGTGCCAGTAGTATTGGACTAGCGAATGAGCAGTTCTTC. Residues: CASSIGLANEQFF.

V usage is TRBV7-9 and J usage is TRBJ1-1; D ambiguous. This CDR3 contains 12 residues. Trimming took 5 bases from V and 3 from J, leaving 7 bases between them. Germline V gene data show CDR1 as SEHNR and CDR2 as FQNEAQ (reference sequence). CDR3 in amino acids: CASSPGDTEAFF. The CDR3, as DNA: TGTGCCAGCAGCCCCGGGGACACTGAAGCTTTCTTT.

The chain is built from TRBV27 and TRBJ2-7; D gene unclear. Trimming shortened V by 7 bases and J by 2 bases, and 15 bases separated the two germline ends. There are 14 residues in the CDR3. The germline CDR1 and CDR2 sequences are MNHEY and SMNVEV (reference sequence). The CDR3 sequence is CASNPPGLTYEQYF. DNA of the CDR3: TGTGCCAGCAACCCCCCGGGTCTCACCTACGAGCAGTACTTC.

This clone was picked up one time. J is TRBJ1-1 and V is TRBV3-1 (or the pseudogene TRBV3-2); the D is unclear. Germline V lookup: CDR1 LGHDT, CDR2 YNNKEL (reference sequence). V was shortened by 1 base and J by 10 bases, with 7 bases between the two germline ends. The CDR3 extends over 11 amino acids. The chain's CDR3 is CASSQGAGAFF. The CDR3 DNA reads TGTGCCAGCAGCCAAGGGGCCGGAGCTTTCTTT.

This chain joins TRBV29-1 and TRBJ1-1; D might be TRBD1 (6 bases). V was pared by 3 bases and J by 6 bases, with 8 bases between. The CDR3 length is 11 residues. CDR1 and CDR2 (germline): SQVTM, ANQGSEA. CDR3 region: CSVDQGPEAFF. The CDR3 DNA is TGCAGCGTTGACCAGGGGCCTGAAGCTTTCTTT.

This chain uses TRBV28 with TRBJ1-4; D gene uncertain. In germline, CDR1 is MDHEN, CDR2 SYDVKM. V was pared by 8 bases and J by 6 bases, with 13 bases between. This CDR3 comprises 13 residues. The CDR3, as DNA: TGTGCCAGCGGATCCGGGAGCTATGAAAAACTGTTTTTT. Protein product: CASGSGSYEKLFF.

This clone has just a few counts. The chain carries TRBV6-2 or TRBV6-3 and TRBJ2-1, with D possibly TRBD1 on 5 matching bases. CDR1 and CDR2 from the germline V gene are MNHEY and SVGEGT. The CDR3 totals 14 residues. The V end lost 5 bases, the J end lost 6 bases, and 14 bases lay between the germline ends. The CDR3 reads CASSRGSESNEQFF. DNA of the CDR3: TGTGCCAGCAGTAGGGGCTCGGAGTCCAATGAGCAGTTCTTC.